This T cell receptor (beta chain) was sequenced during a study of blood T cell repertoires in COVID-19. As for the study in general: COVID-19 samples, acute and convalescent, were from the United States, Italy and Spain.

This CDR3 is 15 amino acids long. Germline values: CDR1 SGHTA, CDR2 FQGNSA. V shed 3 bases, J shed 5 bases, and the junction held 6 bases outside the gene matches. Some clones are missing from TCRdb's copy, which holds only in-frame ones; the method was immunoSEQ multiplex PCR. The sample lists hundreds of thousands of clones, roughly 76% occurring once. The chain links TRBV7-2 to TRBJ2-1; 8 positions match TRBD1. The sequenced sample was peripheral blood. This clonotype was sampled from an elderly woman with COVID-19, enrolled during active disease. The CDR3 region is CASSFGQGVNNEQFF. CDR3 nucleotide sequence: TGTGCCAGCAGCTTTGGACAGGGAGTAAACAATGAGCAGTTCTTC.